The 18 T cell receptor beta chains below come from one sample, sequenced in a study of vaccination and CD4 T cells after COVID-19. Treatment: approximately nine-day PBMC culture with coronavirus spike peptide pools or control peptides (ViraFEST assay). During the years 2011-2018, before the COVID-19 pandemic, the unexposed donor's CD4+ T cells were collected. No cognate antigen is known for these TCRs. Sequenced with the Oncomine TCR Beta short-read assay was DNA taken from cultured CD4+ T cells. The authors extracted genomic DNA from cultured CD4+ T cells. TCRdb fed the PCR reads into MiXCR, producing one record per CDR3 protein. The profile shows nearly 8,000 distinct CDR3 sequences, approximately 40% of them singletons. Sequencing was done on a sample of CD4+ T cells from blood, cultured in vitro. Receptors were obtained from a human donor in good health.

V usage is TRBV7-8 and J usage is TRBJ2-2; D is unresolved. The CDR3 spans 16 residues. The V gene lost 5 bases and the J gene lost 4 bases, with 17 bases spanning the gap. Germline V gene sequence: CDR1 SGHVS, CDR2 FQNEAQ. The CDR3 spells CASSGRVGVVTGELFF. DNA of the CDR3: TGTGCCAGCAGCGGACGGGTAGGAGTAGTCACCGGGGAGCTGTTTTTT.

J is TRBJ2-7 and V is TRBV5-6, with 10 bases matching TRBD2. This CDR3 contains 15 residues. CDR1 and CDR2 (germline): SGHDT, YYEEEE. V lost 5 bases, J lost 2 bases, and 7 bases stayed unmatched. The CDR3 region is CASRPTSGITYEQYF. The CDR3 nucleotides read TGTGCCAGCAGACCCACTAGCGGGATCACCTACGAGCAGTACTTC.

The chain is built from TRBV6-2 or TRBV6-3 and TRBJ2-7; 9 bases map to TRBD2. V lost 5 bases and J lost 3; bases outside the gene matches: 8. In germline, CDR1 is MNHEY, CDR2 SVGEGT. This CDR3 contains 15 residues. CDR3 sequence: CASSHLAGLLYEQYF. In DNA, the CDR3 is TGTGCCAGCAGTCATCTAGCGGGACTCCTCTACGAGCAGTACTTC.

The chain is built from TRBV6-1 and TRBJ1-2; no clear D. V was cut by 7 bases and J by 6 bases, with 12 bases left in between. Germline loops: CDR1 MNHNS, CDR2 SASEGT. The CDR3 has 12 residues. The CDR3 protein is CASNFGGNGYTF. The CDR3 DNA reads as TGTGCCAGCAATTTCGGAGGAAATGGCTACACCTTC.

The sample holds a few counts of this clonotype. The genes are TRBV27 and TRBJ1-5; D is undetermined. V lost 5 bases, J lost 2 bases, and 7 bases lay in between. The V gene's germline CDR1 is MNHEY and CDR2 SMNVEV (reference sequence). The CDR3 runs to 13 residues. The CDR3: CASSETGNQPQHF. CDR3 nucleotides: TGTGCCAGCAGTGAAACGGGCAATCAGCCCCAGCATTTT.

This clonotype appeared a single time. The chain recombines TRBV19 with TRBJ2-7, with 11 bases identical to TRBD2. This CDR3 spans 15 amino acids. Germline assignment: CDR1 LNHDA and CDR2 SQIVND (reference sequence). After removal of 2 bases from V and 6 bases from J, the junction contained 6 bases not matched to a gene. CDR3 protein: CASSITTSGSGEQYF. The CDR3 coding sequence is TGTGCCAGTAGTATAACAACTAGCGGGAGTGGCGAGCAGTACTTC.

The V call is TRBV6-2 or TRBV6-3, the J call TRBJ1-5; D possibly corresponds to TRBD1 (5 bases). This CDR3 is built from 14 residues. Germline values: CDR1 MNHEY, CDR2 SVGEGT. Trimming shortened V by 5 bases and J by 0 bases, and 8 bases separated the two germline ends. The CDR3 loop reads CASSRQSSNQPQHF. The CDR3 coding sequence is TGTGCCAGCAGTCGACAGAGTAGCAATCAGCCCCAGCATTTT.

The genes are TRBV19 and TRBJ2-5; 7 nucleotides align to TRBD2. Germline values: CDR1 LNHDA, CDR2 SQIVND (reference sequence). This CDR3 contains 13 residues. The J segment lost 5 bases and the V segment lost 4 bases, leaving 4 bases of the junction unmatched. CDR3 sequence reads: CASSTGGSETQYF. As DNA, the CDR3 is TGTGCCAGTAGTACGGGGGGTAGCGAGACCCAGTACTTC. Variable domain in full (rest from reference TRBV19 and TRBJ2-5): DGGITQSPKYLFRKEGQNVTLSCEQNLNHDAMYWYRQDPGQGLRLIYYSQIVNDFQKGDIAEGYSVSREKKESFPLTVTSAQKNPTAFYLCASSTGGSETQYFGPGTRLLVL.

The chain carries TRBV12-3 or TRBV12-4 and TRBJ2-7; D might be TRBD1 or TRBD2, each matching 5 bases. The CDR3 spans 15 residues. Trimming pared 2 bases from V and 4 bases from J, leaving 15 bases between. Written as DNA, the CDR3 is TGTGCCAGCAGTTTACAAGGGACCGGGATTTACGAGCAGTACTTC. This translates into CASSLQGTGIYEQYF.

V is TRBV7-2 and J is TRBJ2-7; the D is unclear. CDR1 is SGHTA and CDR2 is FQGNSA in the germline V gene. The CDR3 has 12 amino acids. V was shortened by 5 bases and J by 6 bases, with 11 bases between the two germline ends. Here the CDR3 DNA reads TGTGCCAGCAGCCCCAACTGGGGCGAGCAGTACTTC. Protein product: CASSPNWGEQYF.

The chain is built from TRBV10-3 and TRBJ1-1; 8 positions match TRBD1. The CDR3 spans 14 residues. Germline V gene lookup returns CDR1 ENHRY and CDR2 SYGVKD. V shed 5 bases, J shed 4 bases, and the junction held 6 bases outside the gene matches. This chain's CDR3 is CAISSSQGGTEAFF. The CDR3, as DNA: TGTGCCATCAGTAGTTCACAGGGGGGCACTGAAGCTTTCTTT.

Only a few counts were recorded for this clonotype. The chain recombines TRBV7-9 with TRBJ1-2; 7 nucleotides agree with TRBD1. The CDR3 totals 13 residues. The trim removed 5 bases at V and 8 bases at J, leaving 8 bases unmatched. Per the germline V gene, CDR1 is SEHNR and CDR2 is FQNEAQ (reference sequence). In DNA, the CDR3 is TGTGCCAGCAGCCTTGGGACAGTTCGGGGCTACACCTTC. It yields the protein CASSLGTVRGYTF. Together with reference TRBV7-9 and TRBJ1-2, the CDR3 gives the full variable domain: DTGVSQNPRHKITKRGQNVTFRCDPISEHNRLYWYRQTLGQGPEFLTYFQNEAQLEKSRLLSDRFSAERPKGSFSTLEIQRTEQGDSAMYLCASSLGTVRGYTFGSGTRLTVV.

The chain couples TRBV28 to TRBJ2-1, with 8 bases identical to TRBD2. J was trimmed by 1 base and V by 4 bases; bases with no gene match: 3. The CDR3 has 15 residues. Germline CDR1 is MDHEN and CDR2 is SYDVKM. Here the CDR3 DNA reads TGTGCCAGCAGTTCGAGCGGGAGATCCTACAATGAGCAGTTCTTC. As protein: CASSSSGRSYNEQFF.

V usage is TRBV20-1 and J usage is TRBJ2-1, with 12 bases that match TRBD2. The CDR3 runs to 19 residues. Germline CDR1 and CDR2: DFQATT and SNEGSKA (reference sequence). V lost 0 bases, J lost 0 bases, and 9 bases stayed unmatched. The CDR3 DNA is TGCAGTGCTAGAGATATAACTAGCGGGAGGCTGAGCTCCTACAATGAGCAGTTCTTC. It yields the protein CSARDITSGRLSSYNEQFF.

The V and J genes are TRBV27 and TRBJ2-7; D perhaps matches TRBD2 (6 bases). Trimming removed 6 bases at V and 2 bases at J, with 17 bases between. Germline CDR1 is MNHEY and CDR2 is SMNVEV (reference sequence). This CDR3 comprises 15 residues. CDR3 sequence (DNA): TGTGCCAGCAGGCGGGACGGAACATCCCCCTACGAGCAGTACTTC. Translation: CASRRDGTSPYEQYF.

V usage is TRBV27 and J usage is TRBJ1-3; D remains ambiguous. Looked up from germline, CDR1 is MNHEY and CDR2 is SMNVEV (reference sequence). CDR3 length equals 15 residues. Trimming removed 5 bases from V and 0 bases from J, with 11 bases in between. CDR3 residues: CASSAYGSSGNTIYF. The CDR3 DNA reads TGTGCCAGCAGTGCCTACGGGAGCTCTGGAAACACCATATATTTT.

This chain connects TRBV11-2 to TRBJ2-1; 10 nucleotides agree with TRBD2. V trimming: 5 bases; J trimming: 10 bases; junction bases outside the gene matches: 5. This CDR3 has 13 amino acids. Looked up from germline, CDR1 is SGHAT and CDR2 is FQNNGV. CDR3 region: CASSRTSGGEQFF. CDR3 DNA sequence: TGTGCCAGCAGCCGGACTAGCGGAGGAGAGCAGTTCTTC. The complete variable domain, with remaining parts taken from reference TRBV11-2 and TRBJ2-1, reads EAGVAQSPRYKIIEKRQSVAFWCNPISGHATLYWYQQILGQGPKLLIQFQNNGVVDDSQLPKDRFSAERLKGVDSTLKIQPAKLEDSAVYLCASSRTSGGEQFFGPGTRLTVL.

The sample holds a few counts of this clonotype. The chain joins TRBV20-1 to TRBJ2-3; 14 bases are a match to TRBD2. CDR3 size: 14 residues. With V trimmed by 5 bases and J by 4 bases, 2 bases remained unmatched. Germline-derived CDR1 and CDR2 are DFQATT and SNEGSKA (reference sequence). CDR3 nucleotides: TGCAGTGCTGGGGGACTAGCGGGAGCAGATACGCAGTATTTT. As protein: CSAGGLAGADTQYF.